This T cell receptor beta chain was retrieved from a study of T cell changes during pregnancy in multiple sclerosis. V trimming: 4 bases; J trimming: 3 bases; junction bases outside the gene matches: 4. The CDR3 is 14 residues long. CDR1 is SGHNT and CDR2 is YYREEE in the germline V gene (reference sequence). Using immunoSEQ multiplex PCR, the repertoire was profiled, and TCRdb retains in-frame clones only, with some absent. The sample includes around 92,000 clones, 90% to 95% of them seen just once. The chain couples TRBV5-4 to TRBJ1-5; 7 bases agree with TRBD1. This receptor was obtained from a female donor with multiple sclerosis, enrolled in a pregnancy study. Sequencing used peripheral blood, obtained in the first trimester of pregnancy. CDR3 loop: CASSATGFNQPQHF. In DNA, the CDR3 is TGTGCCAGCAGCGCGACAGGGTTCAATCAGCCCCAGCATTTT. The whole variable domain, remainder taken from reference TRBV5-4 and TRBJ1-5, is ETGVTQSPTHLIKTRGQQVTLRCSSQSGHNTVSWYQQALGQGPQFIFQYYREEENGRGNFPPRFSGLQFPNYSSELNVNALELDDSALYLCASSATGFNQPQHFGDGTRLSIL.